This is a list of T cell receptor beta chains from one sample in a study of cytomegalovirus exposure and HLA in healthy donors. TCRdb's copy holds only in-frame clones and misses some; the assay was immunoSEQ multiplex PCR. This table holds 150,000 to 200,000 clones, 77% found once. What was sequenced was PBMCs. These receptors were taken from a male donor in good health and CMV-seropositive. CDR3s include the opening cysteine and the closing phenylalanine or tryptophan. D genes are given only for firm matches. Where a row states a size, it is once, few, many or the class of an expanded clone; other rows omit it.

CASSPKTGLGNYGYTF,TGTGCCAGCAGTCCGAAAACAGGGCTGGGGAACTATGGCTACACCTTC,.,TRBV28,TRBJ1-2,.
CASSWTGTGGETQYF,TGCGCCAGCAGCTGGACCGGGACAGGGGGTGAGACCCAGTACTTC,TRBD1,TRBV5-1,TRBJ2-5,.
CASSPFGTGGAGSTYEQYF,TGTGCCAGCTCACCATTCGGGACAGGGGGCGCGGGCTCAACCTACGAGCAGTACTTC,TRBD1,TRBV18,TRBJ2-7,.
CASSLLGTVQNTEAFF,TGCGCCAGCAGCTTGCTAGGGACAGTCCAGAACACTGAAGCTTTCTTT,TRBD1,TRBV5-1,TRBJ1-1,.
CASSVGDRGYEGPQHF,TGTGCCAGCAGCGTAGGGGACAGGGGGTATGAAGGGCCCCAGCATTTT,TRBD1,TRBV9,TRBJ1-5,.
CASGGQGPTWVYGYTF,TGTGCCAGCGGGGGACAGGGACCAACGTGGGTCTATGGCTACACCTTC,TRBD1,TRBV2,TRBJ1-2,.
CASSLREGSYNSPLHF,TGTGCCAGCAGTTTACGGGAGGGCTCCTATAATTCACCCCTCCACTTT,.,TRBV6-5,TRBJ1-6,few
CASTPLEADTQYF,TGTGCCAGCACCCCACTCGAAGCAGATACGCAGTATTTT,.,TRBV6-6,TRBJ2-3,.
CAWLRQGANNEQFF,TGTGCCTGGCTGCGACAGGGGGCGAACAATGAGCAGTTCTTC,TRBD1,TRBV30,TRBJ2-1,.
CASAGRTSSGNTIYF,TGTGCCAGTGCGGGACGGACAAGCTCTGGAAACACCATATATTTT,.,TRBV6-1,TRBJ1-3,few
CASSSGATNEKLFF,TGTGCCAGCAGCTCGGGGGCAACTAATGAAAAACTGTTTTTT,.,TRBV5-4,TRBJ1-4,.
CASSGATSSGEQYF,TGTGCCAGCAGTGGGGCAACCTCCAGTGGCGAGCAGTACTTC,.,TRBV6-1,TRBJ2-7,.
CASSLGVGYRDQYF,TGTGCCAGCAGCTTAGGCGTGGGGTACCGGGACCAGTACTTC,.,TRBV7-2,TRBJ2-5,.
CASSPTSGGSYEQYF,TGCGCCAGCTCCCCTACTAGCGGGGGCTCCTACGAGCAGTACTTC,TRBD2,TRBV5-1,TRBJ2-7,once
CASSQVGGRERGYTF,TGCGCCAGCAGCCAAGTTGGTGGAAGGGAGCGTGGCTACACCTTC,.,TRBV4-1,TRBJ1-2,.
CASSLNPGGAGGEQFF,TGCGCCAGCAGCTTGAACCCTGGGGGGGCCGGGGGTGAGCAGTTCTTC,.,TRBV5-1,TRBJ2-1,.
CAITPIFRDRGGNALLMNTEAFF,TGTGCCATCACTCCAATTTTCCGGGACAGGGGCGGTAATGCTCTTCTTATGAACACTGAAGCTTTCTTT,TRBD1,TRBV10-3,TRBJ1-1,once
CASSLGTGVYGYTF,TGTGCCAGCAGCTTGGGGACAGGGGTCTATGGCTACACCTTC,TRBD1,TRBV11-2,TRBJ1-2,.
CASSSRTVATNEKLFF,TGTGCCAGCAGCTCCCGGACAGTTGCAACTAATGAAAAACTGTTTTTT,.,TRBV7-8,TRBJ1-4,.
CASSSQGTAAPQHF,TGTGCCAGCAGCTCCCAGGGGACAGCCGCCCCCCAGCATTTT,TRBD1,TRBV7-2,TRBJ1-5,.
CASSRAGPNTEAFF,TGTGCCAGTAGTAGGGCAGGTCCGAACACTGAAGCTTTCTTT,.,TRBV19,TRBJ1-1,.
CASSGLHPTGMYGYTF,TGTGCCAGCAGCGGTCTACATCCGACAGGGATGTATGGCTACACCTTC,TRBD1,TRBV9,TRBJ1-2,.
CASSAGLMNTEAFF,TGTGCCAGCAGCGCGGGACTCATGAACACTGAAGCTTTCTTT,.,TRBV7-2,TRBJ1-1,.
CASSHWTGENSPLHF,TGTGCCAGCAGCCACTGGACAGGGGAAAATTCACCCCTCCACTTT,TRBD1,TRBV27,TRBJ1-6,once
CASSLKASPSGDTQYF,TGTGCCAGCAGCTTAAAGGCGAGCCCGAGCGGGGATACGCAGTATTTT,.,TRBV7-3,TRBJ2-3,.
CASSLPGQLTGELFF,TGCGCCAGCAGCTTGCCTGGACAGCTCACCGGGGAGCTGTTTTTT,.,TRBV5-1,TRBJ2-2,.
CASSQVLRTSGERDTQYF,TGCGCCAGCAGCCAAGTATTGCGGACTAGCGGGGAGCGAGATACGCAGTATTTT,TRBD2,TRBV4-1,TRBJ2-3,.
CASSHPGLAGGLSSSNTGELFF,TGCGCCAGCAGCCACCCGGGACTAGCGGGGGGGCTTAGTTCCTCGAACACCGGGGAGCTGTTTTTT,TRBD2,TRBV4-1,TRBJ2-2,.
CASSPAPGANVLTF,TGTGCCAGCAGCCCCGCGCCTGGGGCCAACGTCCTGACTTTC,.,TRBV7-2,TRBJ2-6,.
CASSVAVASGAGDTQYF,TGTGCCAGCAGCGTAGCTGTTGCTAGCGGGGCCGGGGATACGCAGTATTTT,TRBD2,TRBV9,TRBJ2-3,once
CASTRDRESPQYF,TGTGCCAGTACGCGGGACAGGGAGTCGCCCCAGTACTTC,TRBD1,TRBV19,TRBJ2-5,.
CASSLRQEPYQPQHF,TGTGCCAGCAGTCTCAGACAGGAGCCTTATCAGCCCCAGCATTTT,.,TRBV9,TRBJ1-5,.
CASSARTSRDTQYF,TGTGCCAGCAGCGCGCGGACTAGCCGTGATACGCAGTATTTT,TRBD2,TRBV9,TRBJ2-3,once
CASSSIITGGTEAFF,TGTGCCAGTAGTAGCATTATCACAGGGGGCACTGAAGCTTTCTTT,TRBD1,TRBV19,TRBJ1-1,.
CASSFGGASAEAFF,TGTGCCAGCAGCTTTGGGGGGGCAAGCGCTGAAGCTTTCTTT,.,TRBV5-4,TRBJ1-1,.
CASSGFQDQETQYF,TGTGCCAGTAGTGGCTTTCAGGACCAAGAGACCCAGTACTTC,.,TRBV19,TRBJ2-5,.
CASSFYRDTEAFF,TGTGCCAGCAGCTTCTACAGGGATACTGAAGCTTTCTTT,.,TRBV7-9,TRBJ1-1,.